This T cell receptor (beta chain) was sequenced for a study of human T cells and chemical hapten exposure. Looking at the study overall: Patch tests put 0.01% DPC on the upper back, read at 6 days.

Time point indicated: pre-sensitization, week 0. Treatment defined: therapeutic diphenylcyclopropenone sensitization with weekly scalp DPC. V was clipped by 4 bases and J by 3 bases; unmatched bases: 7. This CDR3 is built from 15 residues. CDR1 and CDR2 (germline): SGHRS, YFSETQ. This clonotype was recorded a few times. TCRdb re-called the RACE reads with MiXCR, one entry per CDR3 protein. Of roughly 260,000 distinct CDR3 sequences listed, 8.6% are singletons. The input for sequencing was whole blood, taken in connection with sensitization to the hapten diphenylcyclopropenone (DPC). This TCR came from a woman aged 40 to 50 with alopecia areata. Some clones in this sample may be carry-over from other donors' samples. J is TRBJ2-7 and V is TRBV5-1, with TRBD1 identical over 10 bases. For the CDR3, the DNA is TGCGCCAGCAGCCACGGAGGGACAGGGGTCTACGAGCAGTACTTC. It yields the protein CASSHGGTGVYEQYF.